This passage covers 17 T cell receptor beta chains from one sample sequenced in a study of T cells in Graves' hyperthyroidism and ophthalmopathy. What was amplified from RNA transcripts were TCR beta CDR3 regions. HTBI primers were employed in a first-round RT-PCR of the TCR CDR3. Via MiXCR, TCRdb re-called the multiplex PCR reads, giving one row per CDR3 protein. There are about 210,000 distinct CDR3 sequences in the sample; 17% occur only once, and approximately 46% lies in the top ten. The sample consisted of blood. The receptors derive from a man aged 45-65 years with Graves' hyperthyroidism.

The CDR3 nucleotides are TGTGCCAGCAGCTTAAAACGGGAGGTCTACAATGAGCAGTTCTTC. Its translation is CASSLKREVYNEQFF. The chain recombines TRBV7-6 with TRBJ2-1; 7 positions agree with TRBD2. The CDR3 is 15 amino acids. From germline, CDR1 is SGHVS and CDR2 FNYEAQ. The V gene end was trimmed by 2 bases and the J gene end by 3 bases; junction bases not matched to a gene: 4.

This clonotype was counted a few times. The chain combines TRBV20-1 with TRBJ2-4; D unclear. This CDR3 is 14 amino acids long. The V gene lost 5 bases and the J gene lost 0 bases, with 11 bases spanning the gap. CDR1 and CDR2 from the germline V gene are DFQATT and SNEGSKA (reference sequence). CDR3 DNA: TGCAGTGCTTTCGCCGGAGTAGCCAAAAACATTCAGTACTTC. Translating gives CSAFAGVAKNIQYF.

The rearrangement joins TRBV19 to TRBJ2-3; no reliable D call. There are 14 residues in the CDR3. Between the trimmed V and J ends, which lost 3 bases and 8 bases, there was a span of 15 bases. Germline lookup yields CDR1 LNHDA and CDR2 SQIVND (reference sequence). The CDR3 DNA is TGTGCCAGTAGTATCCAGAGAGCCGGTGGTACGCAGTATTTT. The encoded protein is CASSIQRAGGTQYF.

This rearrangement joins TRBV12-3 or TRBV12-4 to TRBJ1-1, with 9 bases lining up with TRBD1. The CDR3 has 14 amino acids. With 6 bases clipped from V and 7 bases from J, the junction kept 9 bases outside the gene matches. The CDR3 spells CASREQGAYGEAFF. CDR3 in DNA: TGTGCCAGCAGAGAACAGGGGGCGTATGGTGAAGCTTTCTTT.

There are many counts of this clonotype. The chain uses TRBV30 and TRBJ2-3; D may be TRBD1 (6 bases). Trimming took off 8 bases at V and 4 bases at J, with 16 bases between the two ends. CDR1 and CDR2 (germline): GTSNPN, SVGIG (reference sequence). This CDR3 region has 13 residues. The CDR3 loop is CARNQGNADTQYF. Written as DNA, the CDR3 is TGTGCCCGAAACCAGGGGAACGCAGATACGCAGTATTTT.

This clonotype was seen repeatedly, ten times or more. The V call is TRBV3-1, the J call TRBJ2-7, with TRBD2 matching over 9 bases. Germline CDR1 is LGHDT and CDR2 is YNNKEL (reference sequence). The CDR3 loop spans 14 amino acids. Trimming removed 4 bases from V and 6 bases from J; junction bases left unmatched: 7. In nucleotides, the CDR3 is TGTGCCAGCAGCCTCCTAGCGGGGAGCCCCGAGCAGTACTTC. Its protein is CASSLLAGSPEQYF.

This clonotype was recorded at least ten times. The V call is TRBV27, the J call TRBJ2-7; TRBD2 is a possible D gene (6 bases). V was cut by 4 bases and J by 7 bases, with 17 bases left in between. This CDR3 is 14 amino acids long. In germline, CDR1 is MNHEY, CDR2 SMNVEV (reference sequence). The chain's CDR3 is CASSSGGTGREQYF. In DNA, the CDR3 is TGTGCCAGCAGTTCAGGCGGGACGGGTCGGGAGCAGTACTTC.

This clonotype was detected many times. CDR3 DNA: TGTGCCAGCAGCCATTCAGGGGGCAGTTACGAGCAGTACTTC. Residues: CASSHSGGSYEQYF. V and J are TRBV3-1 and TRBJ2-7; 8 bases align to TRBD1. The length of the CDR3 is 14 residues. V was clipped by 3 bases and J by 4 bases; unmatched bases: 5. Germline values: CDR1 LGHDT, CDR2 YNNKEL (reference sequence).

V gene TRBV5-1 combines with J gene TRBJ1-1; 8 bases are shared with TRBD1. Germline trimming cut 4 bases from V and 7 bases from J; bases unmatched to any gene: 6. The germline V gene encodes CDR1 SGHRS and CDR2 YFSETQ. This CDR3 has 13 residues. CDR3 coding DNA: TGCGCCAGCAGCGTGGACAGGGAAGATGAAGCTTTCTTT. Translation: CASSVDREDEAFF.

The table lists this clonotype with many counts. The chain couples TRBV12-3 or TRBV12-4 to TRBJ1-2; 9 positions agree with TRBD1. The CDR3 totals 16 residues. With 6 bases clipped from V and 8 bases from J, the junction kept 16 bases outside the gene matches. This chain's CDR3 is CASSQPPGTGSVGYTF. In DNA, the CDR3 is TGTGCCAGCAGCCAACCCCCCGGGACAGGGTCTGTCGGCTACACCTTC.

This clonotype occurred a few times. This rearrangement joins TRBV6-1 to TRBJ2-1; D not resolved. Germline CDR1 is MNHNS and CDR2 is SASEGT. Trimming took off 5 bases at V and 12 bases at J, with 14 bases between the two ends. This CDR3 has 12 amino acids. CDR3 region: CASSPPTGRQFF. The CDR3 region has the DNA TGTGCCAGCAGTCCTCCGACCGGTCGGCAGTTCTTC.

The sample holds a few counts of this clonotype. The chain is built from TRBV28 and TRBJ2-1; 14 nucleotides line up with TRBD2. V lost 4 bases, J lost 9 bases, and 5 bases stayed unmatched. The germline gives CDR1 MDHEN, CDR2 SYDVKM. The CDR3 spans 15 residues. The CDR3 here is CASSSGLAGVVEQFF. The CDR3 nucleotides read TGTGCCAGCAGTTCGGGACTAGCGGGAGTGGTTGAGCAGTTCTTC. Together with reference TRBV28 and TRBJ2-1, the CDR3 gives the full variable domain: DVKVTQSSRYLVKRTGEKVFLECVQDMDHENMFWYRQDPGLGLRLIYFSYDVKMKEKGDIPEGYSVSREKKERFSLILESASTNQTSMYLCASSSGLAGVVEQFFGPGTRLTVL.

This clonotype was picked up many times. The V gene is TRBV7-3, the J gene TRBJ1-2; D is possibly TRBD1 (5 bases). V was trimmed by 6 bases and J by 9 bases, leaving 17 bases between them. The CDR3 sequence is 13 residues long. Germline V gene sequence: CDR1 SGHTA, CDR2 FQGTGA. CDR3 nucleotides: TGTGCCAGCAGTTCCGACAGTGTTGGGAGCTACACCTTC. It translates to CASSSDSVGSYTF.

This clonotype showed up many times. The V call is TRBV7-3, the J call TRBJ2-1; 7 bases are a match to TRBD2. From germline, CDR1 is SGHTA and CDR2 FQGTGA. V gave up 5 bases and J gave up 9 bases; unmatched junction bases: 16. This CDR3 is 16 amino acids long. The CDR3 protein is CASSPRNAGESGEQFF. The CDR3 DNA follows: TGTGCCAGCAGCCCCCGCAATGCGGGAGAAAGCGGTGAGCAGTTCTTC.

This clonotype was counted ten times or more. For the CDR3, the DNA is TGCAGCGTTGTTGGGGGGAGTACTTCCTACAATGAGCAGTTCTTC. Its protein product is CSVVGGSTSYNEQFF. The V and J genes are TRBV29-1 and TRBJ2-1; the D gene is possibly TRBD2 (6 bases). This CDR3 spans 15 amino acids. CDR1 is SQVTM, CDR2 ANQGSEA, per germline. The V gene lost 4 bases and the J gene lost 1 base, with 14 bases spanning the gap.

This clonotype came up many times. The rearrangement joins TRBV28 to TRBJ2-1; the D gene is possibly TRBD1 (5 bases). Trimming left V 5 bases short and J 5 bases short, with 13 bases between. Germline V gives CDR1 MDHEN, CDR2 SYDVKM. The CDR3 totals 14 residues. CDR3 in DNA: TGTGCCAGCAGTCCCTGGGGCGGCGACAATGAGCAGTTCTTC. The encoded protein is CASSPWGGDNEQFF.

This clonotype was detected only a few times. The chain recombines TRBV30 with TRBJ2-7; D might be TRBD2 (6 bases). CDR3 length equals 14 residues. Trimming stripped 2 bases from V and 2 bases from J, with 13 bases between. CDR1 and CDR2 (germline): GTSNPN, SVGIG (reference sequence). The CDR3 sequence: CAWSTPAGTYEQYF. The CDR3 nucleotides are TGTGCCTGGAGTACCCCGGCGGGGACCTACGAGCAGTACTTC.